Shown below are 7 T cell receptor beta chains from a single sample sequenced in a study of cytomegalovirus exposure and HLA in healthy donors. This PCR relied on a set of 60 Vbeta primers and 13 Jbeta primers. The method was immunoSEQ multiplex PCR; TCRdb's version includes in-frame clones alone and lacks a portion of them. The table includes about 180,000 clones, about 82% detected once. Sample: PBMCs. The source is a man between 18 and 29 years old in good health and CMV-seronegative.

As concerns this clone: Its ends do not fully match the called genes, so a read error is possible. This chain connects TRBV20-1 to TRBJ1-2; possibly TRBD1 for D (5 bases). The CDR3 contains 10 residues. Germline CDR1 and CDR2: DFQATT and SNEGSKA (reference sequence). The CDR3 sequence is CSARDQGLHF. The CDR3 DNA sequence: TGCAGTGCTAGAGATCAGGGACTTCATTTC.

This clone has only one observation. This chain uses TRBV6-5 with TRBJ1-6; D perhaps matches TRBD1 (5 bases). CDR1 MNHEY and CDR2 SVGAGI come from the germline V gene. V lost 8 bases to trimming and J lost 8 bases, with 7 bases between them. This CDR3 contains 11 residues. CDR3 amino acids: CASGAYSPLHF. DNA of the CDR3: TGTGCCAGCGGGGCCTATTCACCCCTCCACTTT.

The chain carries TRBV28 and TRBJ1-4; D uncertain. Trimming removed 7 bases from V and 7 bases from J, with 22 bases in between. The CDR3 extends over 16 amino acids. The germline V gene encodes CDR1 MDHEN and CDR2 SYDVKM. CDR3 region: CASTYLGGVLGEKLFF. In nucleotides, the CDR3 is TGTGCCAGCACCTACCTCGGAGGTGTCTTGGGTGAAAAACTGTTTTTT.

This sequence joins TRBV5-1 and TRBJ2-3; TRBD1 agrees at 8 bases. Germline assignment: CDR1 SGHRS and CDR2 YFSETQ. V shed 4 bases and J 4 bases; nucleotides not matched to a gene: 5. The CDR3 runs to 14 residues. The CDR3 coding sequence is TGCGCCAGCAGCCCCAGGGGGCTTTCAGATACGCAGTATTTT. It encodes CASSPRGLSDTQYF. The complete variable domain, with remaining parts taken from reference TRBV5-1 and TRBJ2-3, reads KAGVTQTPRYLIKTRGQQVTLSCSPISGHRSVSWYQQTPGQGLQFLFEYFSETQRNKGNFPGRFSGRQFSNSRSEMNVSTLELGDSALYLCASSPRGLSDTQYFGPGTRLTVL.

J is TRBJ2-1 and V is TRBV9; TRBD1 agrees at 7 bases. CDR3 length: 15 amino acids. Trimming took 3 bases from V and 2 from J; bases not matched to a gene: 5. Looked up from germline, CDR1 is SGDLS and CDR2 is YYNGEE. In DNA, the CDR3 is TGTGCCAGCAGCGGAACAGGGGACCCCTACAATGAGCAGTTCTTC. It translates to CASSGTGDPYNEQFF.

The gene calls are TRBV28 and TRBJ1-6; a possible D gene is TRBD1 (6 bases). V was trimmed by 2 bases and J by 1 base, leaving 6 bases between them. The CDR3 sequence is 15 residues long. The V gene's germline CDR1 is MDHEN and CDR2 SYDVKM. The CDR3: CASSLQGSYNSPLHF. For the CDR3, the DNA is TGTGCCAGCAGTTTACAGGGGTCCTATAATTCACCCCTCCACTTT.

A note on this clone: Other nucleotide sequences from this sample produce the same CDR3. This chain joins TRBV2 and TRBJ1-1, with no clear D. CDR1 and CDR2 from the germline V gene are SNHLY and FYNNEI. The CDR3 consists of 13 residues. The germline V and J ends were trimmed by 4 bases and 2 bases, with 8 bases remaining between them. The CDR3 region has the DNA TGTGCCAGCAGTGCCGGGTCTAACACTGAAGCTTTCTTT. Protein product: CASSAGSNTEAFF.